Listed here are 3 T cell receptor beta chains from one sample, sequenced in a study of T-cell memory formation after mild COVID-19. TCRdb re-called the 5' RACE reads with MiXCR, one entry per CDR3 protein. The sample gives about 57,000 distinct CDR3 sequences, roughly an eighth of which show up once; under 25% is in the top ten. Sample: PBMCs or a T cell subset sorted from them (not recorded which). The receptors here all came from a man aged 18-30 years who had mild COVID-19 (a few samples of this study predate the infection). Cell type and time point are not known.

Note on this clonotype: At one end, the junction sequence differs from germline, possibly due to a read error. The rearrangement uses TRBV4-3 and TRBJ2-5; 9 bases fit TRBD2. CDR3 size: 16 residues. Per the germline V gene, CDR1 is LGHNA and CDR2 is YSLEER. Written as DNA, the CDR3 is TGCGCCAGCAGCCAAGGTAGCGGGGGTCACCACGAGACCCAGTACTTC. It yields the protein CASSQGSGGHHETQYF.

This clonotype was observed many times. The genes are TRBV20-1 and TRBJ1-2, with D tentatively TRBD1 (5 bases). The germline V gene encodes CDR1 DFQATT and CDR2 SNEGSKA (reference sequence). This CDR3 contains 13 residues. The V and J ends lost 3 bases and 5 bases respectively, with 13 bases between them. The CDR3 here is CSASYGGEYGYTF. The DNA of the CDR3 is TGCAGTGCTAGTTATGGGGGGGAATATGGCTACACCTTC.

The chain couples TRBV27 to TRBJ2-1; the D gene is possibly TRBD2 (6 bases). The CDR3 totals 16 residues. The germline V gene has CDR1 MNHEY and CDR2 SMNVEV (reference sequence). The V end was cut by 7 bases, the J end by 0 bases, with 16 bases between. CDR3 region: CASKSSWRGSYNEQFF. In nucleotides, the CDR3 is TGTGCCAGCAAATCAAGCTGGCGGGGCTCCTACAATGAGCAGTTCTTC.